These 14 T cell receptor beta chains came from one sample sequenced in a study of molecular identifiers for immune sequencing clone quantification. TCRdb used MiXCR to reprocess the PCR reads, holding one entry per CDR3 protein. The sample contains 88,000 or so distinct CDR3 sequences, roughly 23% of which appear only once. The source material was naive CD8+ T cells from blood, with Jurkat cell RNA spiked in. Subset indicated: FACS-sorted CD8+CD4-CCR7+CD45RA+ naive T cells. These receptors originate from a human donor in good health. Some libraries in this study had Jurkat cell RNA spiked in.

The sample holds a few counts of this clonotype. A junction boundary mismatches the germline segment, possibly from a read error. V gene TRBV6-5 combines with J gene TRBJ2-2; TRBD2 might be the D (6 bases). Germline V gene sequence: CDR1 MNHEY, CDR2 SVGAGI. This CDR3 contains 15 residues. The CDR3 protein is CATTSGSRVTGELLF. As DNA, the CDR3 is TGTGCCACCACATCCGGGAGTCGTGTTACCGGGGAGCTGTTATTT.

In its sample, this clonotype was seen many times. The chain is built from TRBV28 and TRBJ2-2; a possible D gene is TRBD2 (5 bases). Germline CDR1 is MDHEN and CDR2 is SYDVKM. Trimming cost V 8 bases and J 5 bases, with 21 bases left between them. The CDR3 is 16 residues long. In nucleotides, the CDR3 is TGTGCCAGCCGAAAAGAGGGTACGCCTTTAACCGGGGAGCTGTTTTTT. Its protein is CASRKEGTPLTGELFF.

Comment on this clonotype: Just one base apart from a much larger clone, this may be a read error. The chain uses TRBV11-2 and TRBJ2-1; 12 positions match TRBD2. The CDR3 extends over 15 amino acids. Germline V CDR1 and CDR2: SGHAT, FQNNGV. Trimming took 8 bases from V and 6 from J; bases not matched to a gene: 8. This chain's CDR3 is CASGLLAGGLNEQFF. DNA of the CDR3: TGTGCCAGCGGCCTGCTAGCGGGGGGGCTCAATGAGCAGTTCTTC.

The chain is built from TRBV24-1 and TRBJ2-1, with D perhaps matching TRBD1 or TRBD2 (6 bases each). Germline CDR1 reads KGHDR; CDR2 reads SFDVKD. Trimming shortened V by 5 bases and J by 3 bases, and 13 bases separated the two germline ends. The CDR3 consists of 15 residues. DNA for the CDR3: TGTGCCACCAGTGTGGAGGGGGGAGTCTACAATGAGCAGTTCTTC. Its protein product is CATSVEGGVYNEQFF.

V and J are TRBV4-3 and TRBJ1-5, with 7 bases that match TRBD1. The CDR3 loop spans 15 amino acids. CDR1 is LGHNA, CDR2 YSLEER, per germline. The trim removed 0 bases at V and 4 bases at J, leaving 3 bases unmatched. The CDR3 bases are TGCGCCAGCAGCCAAGAGACAGGGTTGAATCAGCCCCAGCATTTT. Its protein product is CASSQETGLNQPQHF.

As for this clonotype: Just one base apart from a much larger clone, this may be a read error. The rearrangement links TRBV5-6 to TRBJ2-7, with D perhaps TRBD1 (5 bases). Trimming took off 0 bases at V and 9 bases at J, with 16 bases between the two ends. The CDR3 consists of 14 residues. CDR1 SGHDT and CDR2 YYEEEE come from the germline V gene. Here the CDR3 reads CASSLVQGKDGQYF. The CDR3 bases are TGTGCCAGCAGCTTGGTTCAGGGAAAAGACGGGCAGTACTTC.

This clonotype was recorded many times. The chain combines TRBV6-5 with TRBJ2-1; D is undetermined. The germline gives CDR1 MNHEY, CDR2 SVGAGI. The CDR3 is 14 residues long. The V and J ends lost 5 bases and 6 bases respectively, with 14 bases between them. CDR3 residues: CASSTGPGVNEQFF. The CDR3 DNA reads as TGTGCCAGCAGTACCGGGCCTGGGGTCAATGAGCAGTTCTTC.

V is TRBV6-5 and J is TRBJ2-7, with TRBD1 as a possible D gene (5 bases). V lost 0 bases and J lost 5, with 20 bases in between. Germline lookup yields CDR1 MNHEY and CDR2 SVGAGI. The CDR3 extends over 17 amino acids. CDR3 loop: CASSYSRQGYFGDEQYF. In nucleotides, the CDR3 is TGTGCCAGCAGTTACTCGCGGCAGGGCTACTTTGGGGACGAGCAGTACTTC.

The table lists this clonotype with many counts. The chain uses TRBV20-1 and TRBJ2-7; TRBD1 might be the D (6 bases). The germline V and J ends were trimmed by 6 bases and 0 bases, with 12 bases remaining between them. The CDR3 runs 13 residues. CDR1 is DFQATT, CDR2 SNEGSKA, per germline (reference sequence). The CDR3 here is CSARDTSSYEQYF. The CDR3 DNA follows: TGCAGTGCCCGGGACACCAGCTCCTACGAGCAGTACTTC.

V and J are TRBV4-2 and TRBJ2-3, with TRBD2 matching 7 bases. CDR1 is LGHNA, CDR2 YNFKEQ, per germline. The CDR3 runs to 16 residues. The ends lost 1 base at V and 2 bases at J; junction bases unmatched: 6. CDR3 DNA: TGTGCCAGCAGCCAAGCGCCAAGCGGGAACACAGATACGCAGTATTTT. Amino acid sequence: CASSQAPSGNTDTQYF.

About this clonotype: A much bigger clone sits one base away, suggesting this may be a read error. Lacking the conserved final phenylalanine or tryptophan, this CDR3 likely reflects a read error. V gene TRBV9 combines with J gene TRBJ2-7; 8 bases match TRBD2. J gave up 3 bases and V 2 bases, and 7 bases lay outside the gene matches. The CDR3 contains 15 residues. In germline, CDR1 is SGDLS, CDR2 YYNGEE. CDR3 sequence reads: CASSVTGTSGYEQYS. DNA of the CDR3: TGTGCCAGCAGCGTGACCGGGACTAGTGGCTACGAGCAGTACTCC.

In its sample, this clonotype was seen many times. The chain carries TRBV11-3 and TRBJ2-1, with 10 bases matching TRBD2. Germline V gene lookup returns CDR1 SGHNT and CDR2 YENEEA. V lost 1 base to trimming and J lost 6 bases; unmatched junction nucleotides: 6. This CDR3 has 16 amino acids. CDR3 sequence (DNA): TGTGCCAGCAGCTTAGGCCTAGCGGGAGTCGGCAATGAGCAGTTCTTC. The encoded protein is CASSLGLAGVGNEQFF.

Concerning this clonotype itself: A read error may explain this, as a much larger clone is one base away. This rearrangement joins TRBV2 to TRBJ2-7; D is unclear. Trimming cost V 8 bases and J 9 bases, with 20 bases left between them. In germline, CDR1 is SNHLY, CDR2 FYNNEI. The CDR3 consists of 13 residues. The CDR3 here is CASLGQSTKGQYF. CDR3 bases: TGTGCCAGCTTGGGCCAGAGTACGAAGGGGCAGTACTTC. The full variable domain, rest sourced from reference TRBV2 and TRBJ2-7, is EPEVTQTPSHQVTQMGQEVILRCVPISNHLYFYWYRQILGQKVEFLVSFYNNEISEKSEIFDDQFSVERPDGSNFTLKIRSTKLEDSAMYFCASLGQSTKGQYFGPGTRLTVT.

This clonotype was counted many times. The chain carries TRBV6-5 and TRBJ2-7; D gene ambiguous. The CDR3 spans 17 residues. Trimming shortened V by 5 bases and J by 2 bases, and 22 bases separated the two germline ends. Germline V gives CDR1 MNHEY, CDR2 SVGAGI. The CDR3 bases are TGTGCCAGCAGTATAAACCGGCCAGCAGAAAAAACCTACGAGCAGTACTTC. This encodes CASSINRPAEKTYEQYF.